This T cell receptor beta chain was retrieved from a study of control samples from healthy donors and cancer patients. TCRdb's table, derived via immunoSEQ multiplex PCR, lists solely in-frame clones and lacks some. The repertoire holds around 63,000 clones, with more than 70% as singletons. The CDR3 sequence is 14 residues long. V was pared by 4 bases and J by 3 bases, with 12 bases between. Germline CDR1 reads LGHNA; CDR2 reads YNFKEQ. The clonotype originates from a woman aged 45-60 years with head and neck cancer. This sequence joins TRBV4-2 and TRBJ1-1, with D perhaps TRBD1 (6 bases). The sample consisted of PBMCs. CDR3 region: CASSPQGTDTEAFF. CDR3 in DNA: TGTGCCAGCAGCCCACAGGGTACGGACACTGAAGCTTTCTTT.